The clone carrying this T cell receptor (beta chain) has ten or more counts. CDR1 is DFQATT and CDR2 is SNEGSKA in the germline V gene (reference sequence). This CDR3 is built from 13 residues. The trim removed 1 base at V and 8 bases at J, leaving 1 base unmatched. The data were obtained in a study of T cells after yellow fever vaccination. As for the study in general: Fractions containing few cells were prepared with SMART-Seq v4 Ultra Low Input.

In TCRdb, the 5' RACE reads were re-called with MiXCR into one record per CDR3 protein. The sample contains around 300,000 distinct CDR3 sequences, 10% to 15% of which appear only once. Sequencing was performed on CD4+ T cells sorted from PBMCs, taken 45 days after the yellow fever booster vaccination. This chain links TRBV20-1 with TRBJ2-1, with 11 bases that match TRBD2. The clonotype originates from a man aged 30 to 39 who received the YFV17D yellow fever vaccine. CDR3 amino acids: CSARVAGGDEQFF. Written as DNA, the CDR3 is TGCAGTGCTAGAGTAGCGGGAGGGGATGAGCAGTTCTTC.